What follows describes a single TCR beta chain. The target antigen is unknown. Sequenced by immunoSEQ multiplex PCR; TCRdb stores in-frame clones only, minus some. The table lists 9,500 to 13,000 clones, approximately 99.4% of them singletons, with around 0.38% in the top ten. This sample was taken from a study of monozygotic twins with cystic fibrosis. Study as a whole: Roughly 3 micrograms of fragmented DNA underwent around 16 PCR cycles for library preparation. The study, taken as a whole, reports: J usage was most co-twin-similar in 8 of 16 pairs, V in 13. Median Simpson clonality of approximately 0.009 suggested naive T cells predominated. Nucleotide-identical clonotype sharing was significantly higher within monozygotic CF twin pairs than between unrelated CF individuals.

In germline, CDR1 is MNHNY, CDR2 SVGAGI (reference sequence). The V end lost 4 bases, the J end lost 4 bases, and 17 bases lay between the germline ends. CDR3 size: 15 residues. The chain recombines TRBV6-6 with TRBJ2-7; TRBD1 might be the D (7 bases). Sequences were obtained from blood. The receptor was isolated from a man between 18 and 29 years old with cystic fibrosis. Here the CDR3 reads CASSSHGGQSYEQYF. The CDR3 nucleotides read TGTGCCAGCAGTTCTCACGGGGGACAGTCTTACGAGCAGTACTTC.